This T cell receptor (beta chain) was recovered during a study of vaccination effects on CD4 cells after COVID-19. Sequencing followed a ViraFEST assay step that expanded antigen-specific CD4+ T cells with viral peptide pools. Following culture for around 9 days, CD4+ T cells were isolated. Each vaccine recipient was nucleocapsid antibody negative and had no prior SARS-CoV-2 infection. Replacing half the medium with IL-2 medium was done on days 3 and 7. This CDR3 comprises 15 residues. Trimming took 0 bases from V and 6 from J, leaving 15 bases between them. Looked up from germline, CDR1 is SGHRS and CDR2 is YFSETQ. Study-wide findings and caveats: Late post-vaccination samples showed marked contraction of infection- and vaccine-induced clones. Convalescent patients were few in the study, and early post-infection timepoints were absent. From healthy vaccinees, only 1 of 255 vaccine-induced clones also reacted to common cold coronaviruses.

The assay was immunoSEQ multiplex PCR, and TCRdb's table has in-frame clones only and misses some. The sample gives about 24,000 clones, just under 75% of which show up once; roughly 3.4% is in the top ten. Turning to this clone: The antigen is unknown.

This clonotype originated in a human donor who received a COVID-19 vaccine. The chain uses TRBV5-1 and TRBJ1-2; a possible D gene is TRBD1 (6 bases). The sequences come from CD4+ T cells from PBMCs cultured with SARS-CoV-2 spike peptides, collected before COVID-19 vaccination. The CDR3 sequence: CASSLVAGAGDGYTF. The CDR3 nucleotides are TGCGCCAGCAGCTTGGTAGCGGGGGCAGGGGATGGCTACACCTTC.